These T cell receptor beta chains were read from a single sample in a study of T cell changes during pregnancy in multiple sclerosis. Libraries were prepared by immunoSEQ multiplex PCR; TCRdb keeps only in-frame clonotypes and omits some of them. This sample has tens of thousands of clones; 85% to 90% occur once, and the top ten carry 0.56%. The sample here was CD4+ T cells from peripheral blood mononuclear cells, taken before pregnancy. Source of these receptors: a female donor with multiple sclerosis, enrolled in a pregnancy study. CDR3s include the opening cysteine and the closing phenylalanine or tryptophan. The D gene is left open where the match is weak. A row's size may be missing; if present it is once, few, many or a size class.

J gene,D gene,clone size,V gene,CDR3 protein,CDR3 DNA
TRBJ2-1,TRBD2,.,TRBV7-2,CASSFLGTSGGGSYNEQFF,TGTGCCAGCAGCTTCTTGGGGACTAGCGGGGGGGGCTCCTACAATGAGCAGTTCTTC
TRBJ2-3,.,few,TRBV7-9,CASSSGGRGDTQYF,TGTGCCAGCAGTTCCGGGGGGCGAGGAGATACGCAGTATTTT
TRBJ1-2,TRBD1,once,TRBV19,CASSINPSQTGGYGYTF,TGTGCCAGTAGTATAAACCCCTCCCAGACAGGGGGCTATGGCTACACCTTC
TRBJ2-3,.,.,TRBV7-8,CASSLHTDTQYF,TGTGCCAGCAGCTTACACACAGATACGCAGTATTTT
TRBJ2-5,TRBD2,.,TRBV7-8,CASSLGLAGGREETQYF,TGTGCCAGCAGCTTAGGACTAGCGGGGGGCCGAGAAGAGACCCAGTACTTC
TRBJ2-1,.,.,TRBV12-5,CASGLGLAASYNEQFF,TGTGCTAGTGGCCTCGGGTTAGCGGCATCCTACAATGAGCAGTTCTTC
TRBJ2-7,TRBD1,.,TRBV11-2,CASSARQGDNEQYF,TGTGCCAGCAGCGCTAGACAGGGGGACAACGAGCAGTACTTC
TRBJ2-3,.,.,TRBV2,CASSPSGVRTDTQYF,TGTGCCAGCAGTCCTTCGGGTGTGAGAACAGATACGCAGTATTTT
TRBJ1-3,.,.,TRBV5-4,CASSLGGLDTIYF,TGTGCCAGCAGCTTGGGGGGCCTGGACACCATATATTTT
TRBJ1-3,TRBD1,.,TRBV9,CASSAYISGQGESTIYF,TGTGCCAGCAGCGCGTACATTTCGGGACAGGGTGAAAGCACCATATATTTT
TRBJ2-7,.,.,TRBV18,CASSPRPSSYEQYF,TGTGCCAGCTCACCACGTCCTAGCTCCTACGAGCAGTACTTC
TRBJ1-5,.,.,TRBV28,CASSLSRGPQHF,TGTGCCAGCAGTTTATCCCGGGGGCCCCAGCATTTT
TRBJ2-7,.,.,TRBV11-3,CASSSSRDSGEQYF,TGTGCCAGCAGCTCGTCCCGGGACTCGGGGGAGCAGTACTTC
TRBJ2-4,.,.,TRBV19,CASSTRTVIAKNIQYF,TGTGCCAGTAGTACCCGGACAGTCATAGCCAAAAACATTCAGTACTTC
TRBJ2-5,TRBD1,.,TRBV5-1,CASSWQGDVKETQYF,TGCGCCAGCAGCTGGCAGGGGGATGTAAAGGAGACCCAGTACTTC
TRBJ2-3,.,.,TRBV29-1,CSVGTITSTDTQYF,TGCAGCGTTGGAACGATAACTAGCACAGATACGCAGTATTTT
TRBJ2-2,.,.,TRBV21-1,CASSGRDSTPRGELFF,TGTGCCAGCAGCGGCCGGGACTCCACCCCCCGGGGGGAGCTGTTTTTT
TRBJ1-5,.,once,TRBV15,CATSLDWHQPQHF,TGTGCCACCAGCCTGGACTGGCATCAGCCCCAGCATTTT
TRBJ1-4,.,.,TRBV30,CAWSRLGGTNEKLFF,TGTGCCTGGAGCCGGTTAGGGGGAACTAATGAAAAACTGTTTTTT
TRBJ1-4,TRBD1,.,TRBV15,CATSSRDRDEKLFF,TGTGCCACCAGCAGCCGGGACAGGGATGAAAAACTGTTTTTT
TRBJ1-6,.,.,TRBV2,CASTQAGSYNSPLHF,TGTGCCAGCACTCAGGCGGGCTCCTATAATTCACCCCTCCACTTT
TRBJ1-5,.,.,TRBV7-9,CASSFGDTYSNQPQHF,TGTGCCAGCAGCTTCGGGGACACCTATAGCAATCAGCCCCAGCATTTT
TRBJ1-2,.,.,TRBV7-2,CASSADRTGGYTF,TGTGCCAGCAGCGCCGACAGGACGGGTGGCTACACCTTC
TRBJ2-3,TRBD2,.,TRBV2,CASSERERGGTDTQYF,TGTGCCAGCAGTGAAAGGGAGCGGGGGGGCACAGATACGCAGTATTTT
TRBJ1-1,.,.,TRBV30,CALRGSSTEAFF,TGTGCCTTGAGGGGGAGTAGCACTGAAGCTTTCTTT
TRBJ1-1,.,.,TRBV28,CASSLGSSNTEAFF,TGTGCCAGCAGTTTGGGCAGCTCGAACACTGAAGCTTTCTTT
TRBJ1-1,.,.,TRBV6-6,CASIWGRTNTEAFF,TGTGCCAGCATCTGGGGCAGAACGAACACTGAAGCTTTCTTT
TRBJ2-7,.,.,TRBV5-1,CASSRPDRDKEQYF,TGCGCCAGCAGCCGTCCTGACCGGGACAAAGAGCAGTACTTC
TRBJ2-1,TRBD1,.,TRBV7-3,CASSRGQGSGGEQFF,TGTGCCAGCAGCCGGGGACAGGGTAGTGGTGGTGAGCAGTTCTTC
TRBJ2-7,TRBD1,.,TRBV7-2,CASSLARDRARESSYEQYF,TGTGCCAGCAGCTTAGCCCGGGACAGGGCTCGGGAGAGCTCCTACGAGCAGTACTTC
TRBJ2-1,.,.,TRBV27,CASSFWGGRNEQFF,TGTGCCAGCAGTTTTTGGGGGGGGCGGAATGAGCAGTTCTTC
TRBJ1-6,TRBD1,.,TRBV28,CASKYSPGGRGPYNSPLHF,TGTGCCAGCAAGTACTCCCCGGGCGGCAGGGGGCCTTATAATTCACCCCTCCACTTT
TRBJ1-3,.,.,TRBV30,CASMTRQGNTIYF,TGTGCCTCAATGACACGCCAAGGAAACACCATATATTTT
TRBJ1-3,.,.,TRBV19,CASSISNRGIAIYF,TGTGCCAGTAGTATCAGCAATCGGGGTATCGCCATATATTTT
TRBJ2-4,.,.,TRBV19,CASSSFTTIAKNIQYF,TGTGCCAGTAGTAGTTTCACGACAATAGCCAAAAACATTCAGTACTTC
TRBJ1-1,TRBD1,.,TRBV27,CARYRGSITEAFF,TGTGCCAGGTACAGGGGTAGCATCACTGAAGCTTTCTTT
TRBJ1-1,.,.,TRBV6-1,CASSEYPTVNTEAFF,TGTGCCAGCAGTGAATACCCGACAGTGAACACTGAAGCTTTCTTT
TRBJ2-6,TRBD2,.,TRBV5-4,CASQAGGSGANVLTF,TGTGCCAGCCAGGCGGGGGGGTCCGGGGCCAACGTCCTGACTTTC
TRBJ2-7,TRBD2,.,TRBV18,CASSPRRAGGDEQYF,TGTGCCAGCTCACCTAGACGAGCGGGGGGCGATGAGCAGTACTTC
TRBJ1-5,TRBD1,.,TRBV2,CASSFNIYRGNQPQHF,TGTGCCAGCAGTTTTAATATCTACAGGGGGAATCAGCCCCAGCATTTT
TRBJ2-3,TRBD2,.,TRBV9,CASSVVASGYTDTQYF,TGTGCCAGCAGCGTAGTCGCTAGCGGGTACACAGATACGCAGTATTTT
TRBJ2-5,.,.,TRBV5-1,CASSFPQETQYF,TGCGCCAGCAGCTTCCCTCAAGAGACCCAGTACTTC
TRBJ1-6,.,.,TRBV4-3,CASSQDGRDSPLHF,TGCGCCAGCAGCCAAGATGGGCGGGATTCACCCCTCCACTTT
TRBJ2-1,TRBD2,.,TRBV11-3,CASSPLRGGPFDEQFF,TGTGCCAGCAGCCCCCTGCGGGGGGGCCCCTTCGATGAGCAGTTCTTC
TRBJ1-1,TRBD1,.,TRBV19,CASSARGTGIEAFF,TGTGCCAGTAGCGCCAGGGGGACCGGTATAGAAGCTTTCTTT
TRBJ1-6,TRBD1,.,TRBV6-6,CASSYGTGRNSPLHF,TGTGCCAGCAGTTACGGGACAGGTAGAAATTCACCCCTCCATTTT
TRBJ2-3,.,.,TRBV6-5,CASSYNVATDTQYF,TGTGCCAGCAGTTACAATGTGGCCACAGATACGCAGTATTTT
TRBJ2-1,TRBD2,.,TRBV5-1,CASSLVYGRGEQFF,TGCGCCAGCAGCTTGGTCTACGGGAGGGGAGAGCAGTTCTTC
TRBJ1-5,TRBD1,.,TRBV19,CASRDRENQPQHF,TGTGCCAGTAGAGACAGGGAGAATCAGCCCCAGCATTTT
TRBJ1-1,.,.,TRBV29-1,CSVVPGTGSRYTEAFF,TGCAGCGTCGTTCCCGGGACTGGATCAAGGTACACTGAAGCTTTCTTT
TRBJ1-2,.,once,TRBV6-5,CASSLDMTYGYTF,TGTGCCAGCAGTTTAGACATGACCTATGGCTACACCTTC
TRBJ1-2,.,.,TRBV4-1,CASSHIGHSRNYGYTF,TGCGCCAGCAGCCACATTGGACACAGTAGAAACTATGGCTACACCTTC
TRBJ1-3,TRBD1,.,TRBV5-8,CASGAPRDRVLTGNTIYF,TGTGCCAGCGGCGCCCCCCGGGACAGGGTTCTGACTGGAAACACCATATATTTT